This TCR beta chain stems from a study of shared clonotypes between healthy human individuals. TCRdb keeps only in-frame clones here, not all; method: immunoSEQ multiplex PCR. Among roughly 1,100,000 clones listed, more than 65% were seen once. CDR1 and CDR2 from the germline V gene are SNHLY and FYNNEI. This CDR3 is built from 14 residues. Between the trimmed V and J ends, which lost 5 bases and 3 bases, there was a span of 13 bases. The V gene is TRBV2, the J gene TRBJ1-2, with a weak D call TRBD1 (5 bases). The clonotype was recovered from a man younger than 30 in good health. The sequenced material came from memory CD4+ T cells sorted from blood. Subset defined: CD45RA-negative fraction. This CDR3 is CASSRLGEDYGYTF. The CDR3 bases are TGTGCCAGCAGTCGATTAGGGGAAGACTATGGCTACACCTTC.